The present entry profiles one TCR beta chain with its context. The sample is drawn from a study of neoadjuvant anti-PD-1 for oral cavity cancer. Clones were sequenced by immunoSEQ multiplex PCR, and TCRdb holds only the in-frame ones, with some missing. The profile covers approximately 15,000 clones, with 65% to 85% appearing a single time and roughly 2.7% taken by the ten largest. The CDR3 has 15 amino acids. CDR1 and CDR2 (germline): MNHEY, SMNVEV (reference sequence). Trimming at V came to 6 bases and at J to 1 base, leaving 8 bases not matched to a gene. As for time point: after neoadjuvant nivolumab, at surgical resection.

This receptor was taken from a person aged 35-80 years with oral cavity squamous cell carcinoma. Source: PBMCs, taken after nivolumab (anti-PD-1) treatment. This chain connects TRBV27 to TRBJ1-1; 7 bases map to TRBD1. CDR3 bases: TGTGCCAGCAGCTTGACAGGGATGGCGAACACTGAAGCTTTCTTT. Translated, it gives CASSLTGMANTEAFF.